One sample yielded the 30 T cell receptor beta chains listed below, sequenced in a study of cytomegalovirus exposure and HLA in healthy donors. Sequencing was performed with immunoSEQ multiplex PCR; in TCRdb, only in-frame clones are kept and a portion is missing. The data show about 58,000 clones, roughly nine tenths seen once. The specimen was PBMCs. These receptors came from a young man in good health and CMV-seronegative.

This chain connects TRBV6-1 to TRBJ2-7, with 7 bases fitting TRBD2. CDR1 and CDR2 (germline): MNHNS, SASEGT. Germline trimming cut 0 bases from V and 1 base from J; bases unmatched to any gene: 3. CDR3 length: 15 residues. The CDR3 region has the DNA TGTGCCAGCAGTGAAGCGCGGGAGCGGTCCTACGAGCAGTACTTC. It translates to CASSEARERSYEQYF.

CDR3 sequence reads: CASSFWAAKAEAFF. CDR3 bases: TGCGCCAGCAGTTTTTGGGCCGCGAAGGCTGAAGCTTTCTTT. The rearrangement uses TRBV23-1 and TRBJ1-1, with unresolved D. TRBV23-1 is designated an ORF whose function remains uncertain. The CDR3 consists of 14 residues. Trimming cost V 5 bases and J 6 bases, with 16 bases left between them.

J is TRBJ2-1 and V is TRBV9; 8 nucleotides align to TRBD2. Germline CDR1 and CDR2: SGDLS and YYNGEE. The CDR3 contains 14 residues. The V gene end was trimmed by 1 base and the J gene end by 6 bases; junction bases not matched to a gene: 3. In DNA form, the CDR3 reads TGTGCCAGCAGCGTAATGGGACTAGGCAATGAGCAGTTCTTC. This sequence encodes CASSVMGLGNEQFF.

The chain links TRBV19 to TRBJ1-5, with a tentative D call TRBD1 (6 bases). Germline CDR1 is LNHDA and CDR2 is SQIVND (reference sequence). V was trimmed by 5 bases and J by 3 bases, leaving 17 bases between them. The CDR3 contains 16 residues. CDR3 sequence: CASSRTPDSFNQPQHF. Here the CDR3 DNA reads TGTGCCAGTAGTCGAACTCCGGACAGTTTCAATCAGCCCCAGCATTTT.

This clone has a single count. The chain carries TRBV14 and TRBJ2-7, with D unclear. V was clipped by 11 bases and J by 1 base, with 6 bases between them. This CDR3 spans 10 amino acids. Germline CDR1 reads SGHDN; CDR2 reads FVKESK. The CDR3 DNA sequence: TGTGCCTCGCAGTCCTACGAGCAGTACTTC. Translating gives CASQSYEQYF. The whole variable domain, remainder taken from reference TRBV14 and TRBJ2-7, is EAGVTQFPSHSVIEKGQTVTLRCDPISGHDNLYWYRRVMGKEIKFLLHFVKESKQDESGMPNNRFLAERTGGTYSTLKVQPAELEDSGVYFCASQSYEQYFGPGTRLTVT.

In this sample, this clone turned up once. CDR3 DNA sequence: TGTGCCATCAGTGAGTCCCACAGGGTCCTATACAATGAGCAGTTCTTC. Protein product: CAISESHRVLYNEQFF. The V call is TRBV10-3, the J call TRBJ2-1, with a tentative D call TRBD1 (6 bases). CDR3 size: 16 residues. Germline CDR1 reads ENHRY; CDR2 reads SYGVKD. Deletions cut 0 bases from V and 4 bases from J, with 13 bases between.

The rearrangement joins TRBV7-2 to TRBJ2-1, with 8 positions matching TRBD2. CDR1 and CDR2 from the germline V gene are SGHTA and FQGNSA. V was clipped by 0 bases and J by 8 bases; unmatched bases: 9. This CDR3 comprises 16 residues. DNA for the CDR3: TGTGCCAGCAGCTTAGCGAACGGGAGGGCCTCCCATGAGCAGTTCTTC. Amino acid sequence: CASSLANGRASHEQFF. The full variable domain, in which reference TRBV7-2 and TRBJ2-1 provide the parts outside the CDR3, is GAGVSQSPSNKVTEKGKDVELRCDPISGHTALYWYRQSLGQGLEFLIYFQGNSAPDKSGLPSDRFSAERTGGSVSTLTIQRTQQEDSAVYLCASSLANGRASHEQFFGPGTRLTVL.

V gene TRBV6-4 combines with J gene TRBJ2-3; 8 bases match TRBD2. Germline CDR1 is MRHNA and CDR2 is SNTAGT. The CDR3 has 17 amino acids. Unmatched junction bases numbered 11, after V lost 2 bases and J lost 4 bases. CDR3: CASSDSSGRGGSDTQYF. The CDR3 DNA reads as TGTGCCAGCAGTGACAGTTCGGGACGGGGGGGGTCAGATACGCAGTATTTT.

The chain has TRBV6-6 and TRBJ2-2, with TRBD2 as a possible D gene (6 bases). Germline CDR1 reads MNHNY; CDR2 reads SVGAGI (reference sequence). The CDR3 covers 15 residues. The V end was cut by 6 bases, the J end by 0 bases, with 11 bases between. Written as DNA, the CDR3 is TGTGCCAGCAGCCCGGCGGGGCCGAACACCGGGGAGCTGTTTTTT. Protein: CASSPAGPNTGELFF.

This clone has only one observation. CDR3 protein: CATNGTRGSTGELFF. The CDR3 coding sequence is TGTGCCACCAACGGGACTAGGGGCTCCACCGGGGAGCTGTTTTTT. The rearrangement joins TRBV5-5 to TRBJ2-2; the match to TRBD2 covers 8 bases. Germline CDR1 reads SGHKS; CDR2 reads YYEKEE (reference sequence). Unmatched junction bases numbered 11, after V lost 9 bases and J lost 4 bases. The CDR3 contains 15 residues.

The J gene is TRBJ2-7, the V gene TRBV23-1; D is undetermined. TRBV23-1 is treated as an ORF (open reading frame) with a function not yet certain. The CDR3 loop spans 16 amino acids. Trimming took 1 base from V and 5 from J, leaving 18 bases between them. CDR3 protein: CASSQFPTLSRHEQYF. CDR3 bases: TGCGCCAGCAGTCAATTTCCTACCCTATCGCGTCACGAGCAGTACTTC.

The rearrangement links TRBV4-1 to TRBJ1-2, with D perhaps TRBD1 (6 bases). Trimming took 7 bases from V and 8 from J, leaving 26 bases between them. The CDR3 has 16 amino acids. In germline, CDR1 is MGHRA, CDR2 YSYEKL. CDR3 in DNA: TGCGCCAGCACCGATATGGGTGGAGGGGGAGGGAGGGGCTACACCTTC. The encoded protein is CASTDMGGGGGRGYTF.

This chain links TRBV28 with TRBJ1-2; D is unresolved. V was cut by 4 bases and J by 4 bases, with 10 bases left in between. Germline V CDR1 and CDR2: MDHEN, SYDVKM. The CDR3 is 13 amino acids. The CDR3 nucleotides are TGTGCCAGCAGTTCAGCGGTCGTCTATGGCTACACCTTC. It encodes CASSSAVVYGYTF.

This clone was found a few times. The V and J genes are TRBV6-5 and TRBJ2-5; 8 positions match TRBD2. This CDR3 is 13 amino acids long. Germline loops: CDR1 MNHEY, CDR2 SVGAGI. Trimming took 7 bases from V and 5 from J; bases not matched to a gene: 6. The CDR3 protein is CASTQREKETQYF. In nucleotides, the CDR3 is TGTGCCAGCACCCAGCGGGAGAAGGAGACCCAGTACTTC.

The chain carries TRBV9 and TRBJ2-7; TRBD2 is a possible D gene (5 bases). This CDR3 is 15 amino acids long. The germline V gene encodes CDR1 SGDLS and CDR2 YYNGEE. V was trimmed by 2 bases and J by 2 bases, leaving 14 bases between them. The CDR3 nucleotides are TGTGCCAGCAGCGTTTCGTGGACTGGTACCTACGAGCAGTACTTC. Its protein product is CASSVSWTGTYEQYF.

The CDR3 loop is CASSRTSGSSNEQFF. The CDR3 coding sequence is TGTGCCAGCAGCCGGACTAGCGGGAGTTCGAATGAGCAGTTCTTC. The gene calls are TRBV6-5 and TRBJ2-1, with 13 positions matching TRBD2. The CDR3 covers 15 residues. Germline CDR1 reads MNHEY; CDR2 reads SVGAGI. The J segment lost 7 bases and the V segment lost 6 bases, leaving 6 bases of the junction unmatched.

The chain couples TRBV13 to TRBJ2-1, with 14 bases that match TRBD2. The V gene end was trimmed by 5 bases and the J gene end by 8 bases; junction bases not matched to a gene: 14. The germline V gene encodes CDR1 PRHDT and CDR2 FYEKMQ (reference sequence). This CDR3 has 18 residues. CDR3 DNA: TGTGCCAGCAGCCAAGAACCAATGGGACTAGCGGGAGCTGATGAGCAGTTCTTC. This gives the protein CASSQEPMGLAGADEQFF.

The chain employs TRBV4-3 and TRBJ2-1; 9 bases match TRBD2. CDR1 and CDR2 from the germline V gene are LGHNA and YSLEER. This CDR3 spans 16 amino acids. V lost 0 bases, J lost 10 bases, and 10 bases stayed unmatched. The CDR3 is CASSQDSASGIREQFF. In nucleotides, the CDR3 is TGCGCCAGCAGCCAAGATTCGGCTAGCGGGATAAGGGAGCAGTTCTTC.

The chain has TRBV28 and TRBJ2-7, with TRBD1 identical over 8 bases. Looked up from germline, CDR1 is MDHEN and CDR2 is SYDVKM. V gave up 7 bases and J gave up 1 base; unmatched junction bases: 6. CDR3 length: 14 amino acids. The chain's CDR3 is CASNTRQGSYEQYF. In DNA form, the CDR3 reads TGTGCCAGCAACACCCGACAGGGGTCCTACGAGCAGTACTTC.

The chain carries TRBV5-4 and TRBJ2-7, with D possibly being TRBD1 (5 bases). Trimming took off 9 bases at V and 1 base at J, with 17 bases between the two ends. In germline, CDR1 is SGHNT, CDR2 YYREEE (reference sequence). CDR3 length equals 14 residues. The CDR3 DNA reads TGTGCCATCCAGGACACGCCTCTATCCTACGAGCAGTACTTC. Its protein product is CAIQDTPLSYEQYF.

The chain recombines TRBV10-3 with TRBJ2-3; a weak D match, TRBD2 (6 bases). The CDR3 runs to 14 residues. The germline gives CDR1 ENHRY, CDR2 SYGVKD. The V gene lost 4 bases and the J gene lost 5 bases, with 13 bases spanning the gap. DNA for the CDR3: TGTGCCATCAGTGTCGGGAGTCGTGGAGATACGCAGTATTTT. Translated: CAISVGSRGDTQYF.

This clone was counted between two and nine times. The J gene is TRBJ1-2, the V gene TRBV5-1; tentative D call: TRBD1 (6 bases). Trimming took off 4 bases at V and 4 bases at J, with 11 bases between the two ends. CDR1 is SGHRS and CDR2 is YFSETQ in the germline V gene. The CDR3 length is 13 residues. Here the CDR3 DNA reads TGCGCCAGCAGCCCGGACAGCACCTATGGCTACACCTTC. Translated, it gives CASSPDSTYGYTF.

For the CDR3, the DNA is TGTGCCAGTAGTGTATCGCTCACAGGGAGCAATCAGCCCCAGCATTTT. It translates to CASSVSLTGSNQPQHF. The V call is TRBV19, the J call TRBJ1-5, with a possible D match to TRBD1 (6 bases). The germline V gene has CDR1 LNHDA and CDR2 SQIVND (reference sequence). This CDR3 is built from 16 residues. V was cut by 5 bases and J by 1 base, with 15 bases left in between.

The chain uses TRBV13 and TRBJ2-5, with unresolved D. CDR1 is PRHDT, CDR2 FYEKMQ, per germline (reference sequence). V gave up 7 bases and J gave up 5 bases, with 17 bases separating them. The CDR3 has 14 residues. DNA for the CDR3: TGTGCCAGCAACCGGAGAGGTTCTGTGGAGACCCAGTACTTC. Translated, it gives CASNRRGSVETQYF.

This clone has only one observation. The chain uses TRBV10-2 and TRBJ2-1; D perhaps matches TRBD2 (6 bases). Germline CDR1 and CDR2: WSHSY and SAAADI. The germline V and J ends were trimmed by 0 bases and 0 bases, with 12 bases remaining between them. CDR3 length: 17 amino acids. The CDR3 nucleotides read TGCGCCAGCAGTGAGTCGAGGCTAGCGCCCTCCTACAATGAGCAGTTCTTC. This codes for CASSESRLAPSYNEQFF.

The CDR3 loop is CASTAGGLAGNTGELFF. The DNA of the CDR3 is TGTGCCAGCACGGCAGGGGGACTAGCGGGGAACACCGGGGAGCTGTTTTTT. The rearrangement uses TRBV27 and TRBJ2-2; 12 nucleotides align to TRBD2. The V and J ends lost 7 bases and 1 base, in that order; junction bases with no gene match: 7. This CDR3 spans 17 amino acids. The germline CDR1 and CDR2 sequences are MNHEY and SMNVEV (reference sequence).

V gene TRBV27 combines with J gene TRBJ2-1, with D hard to call. CDR3 size: 13 residues. V lost 0 bases, J lost 11 bases, and 11 bases lay in between. Per the germline V gene, CDR1 is MNHEY and CDR2 is SMNVEV (reference sequence). The CDR3 region has the DNA TGTGCCAGCAGTTTATCGACTCGAAGCAAGCAGTTCTTC. It encodes CASSLSTRSKQFF.

The V gene is TRBV5-1, the J gene TRBJ2-7, with 8 bases matching TRBD2. This CDR3 has 15 amino acids. The trim removed 0 bases at V and 1 base at J, leaving 3 bases unmatched. Germline lookup yields CDR1 SGHRS and CDR2 YFSETQ. DNA of the CDR3: TGCGCCAGCAGCTTGGGGCTAGCGGGTTCCTACGAGCAGTACTTC. Its protein is CASSLGLAGSYEQYF.

This clone was detected once. This rearrangement joins TRBV7-2 to TRBJ2-7, with a weak D call TRBD1 (6 bases). V shed 1 base and J shed 2 bases, with 9 bases lying between them. CDR1 is SGHTA and CDR2 is FQGNSA in the germline V gene. The CDR3 is 14 amino acids. CDR3 in DNA: TGTGCCAGCAGCTTAGACAGGGCTACCTACGAGCAGTACTTC. This sequence encodes CASSLDRATYEQYF.

The chain recombines TRBV29-1 with TRBJ2-1, with D hard to call. V was cut by 6 bases and J by 4 bases, with 10 bases left in between. The CDR3 consists of 12 residues. The germline CDR1 and CDR2 sequences are SQVTM and ANQGSEA. The CDR3 region has the DNA TGCAGCGTATCAACACTATACAATGAGCAGTTCTTC. Amino acid sequence: CSVSTLYNEQFF.